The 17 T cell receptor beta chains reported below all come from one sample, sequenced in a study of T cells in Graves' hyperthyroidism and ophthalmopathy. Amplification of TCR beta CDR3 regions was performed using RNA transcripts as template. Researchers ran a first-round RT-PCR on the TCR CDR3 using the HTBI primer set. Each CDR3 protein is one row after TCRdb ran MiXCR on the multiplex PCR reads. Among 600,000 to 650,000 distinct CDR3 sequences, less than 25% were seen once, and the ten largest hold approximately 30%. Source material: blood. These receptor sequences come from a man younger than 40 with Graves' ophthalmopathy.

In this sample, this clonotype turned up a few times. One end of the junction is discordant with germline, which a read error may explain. CDR3 loop: CASSSRNQEAQYF. CDR3 DNA: TGTGCCAGCAGTTCCCGGAACCAAGAGGCCCAGTACTTC. The chain recombines TRBV6-1 with TRBJ2-5; D remains ambiguous. This CDR3 is 13 amino acids long. Germline V CDR1 and CDR2: MNHNS, SASEGT.

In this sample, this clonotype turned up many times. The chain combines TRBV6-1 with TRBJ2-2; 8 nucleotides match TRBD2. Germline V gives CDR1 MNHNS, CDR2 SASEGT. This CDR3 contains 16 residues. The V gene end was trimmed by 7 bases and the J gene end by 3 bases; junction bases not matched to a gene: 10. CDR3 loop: CASTDRLAGYTGELFF. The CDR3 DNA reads TGTGCCAGCACCGATCGGCTAGCGGGTTACACCGGGGAGCTGTTTTTT.

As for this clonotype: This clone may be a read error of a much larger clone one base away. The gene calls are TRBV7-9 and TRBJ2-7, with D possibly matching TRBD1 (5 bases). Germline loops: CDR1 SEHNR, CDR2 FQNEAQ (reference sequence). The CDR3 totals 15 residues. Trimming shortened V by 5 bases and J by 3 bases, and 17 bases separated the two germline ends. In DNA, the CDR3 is TGTGCCAGCAGCCCACCGGAGACAGTGGGCTACGAGCAGTACTTC. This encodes CASSPPETVGYEQYF.

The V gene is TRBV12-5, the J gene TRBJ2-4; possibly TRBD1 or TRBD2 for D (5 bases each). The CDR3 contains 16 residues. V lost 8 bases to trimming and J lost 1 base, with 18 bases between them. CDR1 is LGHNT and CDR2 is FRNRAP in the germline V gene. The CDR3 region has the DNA TGTGCTAGTACGATGGGGACGGAGAAGGCCAAAAACATTCAGTACTTC. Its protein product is CASTMGTEKAKNIQYF.

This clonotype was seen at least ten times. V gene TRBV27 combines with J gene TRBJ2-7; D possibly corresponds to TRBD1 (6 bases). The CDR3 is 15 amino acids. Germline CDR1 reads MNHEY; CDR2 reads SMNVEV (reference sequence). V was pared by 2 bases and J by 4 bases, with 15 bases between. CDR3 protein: CASSLMQGLNYEQYF. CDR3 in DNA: TGTGCCAGCAGTTTAATGCAGGGGTTAAATTACGAGCAGTACTTC.

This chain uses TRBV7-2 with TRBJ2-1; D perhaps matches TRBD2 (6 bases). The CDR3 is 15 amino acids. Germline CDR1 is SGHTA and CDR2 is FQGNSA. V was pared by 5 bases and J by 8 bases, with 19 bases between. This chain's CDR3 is CASSLPGTPAYEQFF. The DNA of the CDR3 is TGTGCCAGCAGCCTCCCCGGGACTCCCGCCTATGAGCAGTTCTTC.

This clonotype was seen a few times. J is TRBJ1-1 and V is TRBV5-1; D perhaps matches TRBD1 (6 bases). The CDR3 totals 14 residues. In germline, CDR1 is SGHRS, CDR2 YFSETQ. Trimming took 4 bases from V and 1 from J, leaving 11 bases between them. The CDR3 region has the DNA TGCGCCAGCAGCGAGACGACAGGGAACACTGAAGCTTTCTTT. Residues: CASSETTGNTEAFF.

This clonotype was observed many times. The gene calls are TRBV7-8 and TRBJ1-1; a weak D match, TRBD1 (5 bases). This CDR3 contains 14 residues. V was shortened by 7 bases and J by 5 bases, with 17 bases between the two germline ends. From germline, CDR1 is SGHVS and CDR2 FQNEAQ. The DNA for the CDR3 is TGTGCCAGCATCCTTTCGGGACGGAGGACTGAAGCTTTCTTT. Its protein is CASILSGRRTEAFF.

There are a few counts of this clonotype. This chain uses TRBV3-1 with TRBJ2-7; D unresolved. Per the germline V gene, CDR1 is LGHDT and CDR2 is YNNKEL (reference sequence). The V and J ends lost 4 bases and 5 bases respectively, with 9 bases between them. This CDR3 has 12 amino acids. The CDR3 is CASSRARDEQYF. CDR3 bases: TGTGCCAGCAGCCGGGCCCGGGACGAGCAGTACTTC.

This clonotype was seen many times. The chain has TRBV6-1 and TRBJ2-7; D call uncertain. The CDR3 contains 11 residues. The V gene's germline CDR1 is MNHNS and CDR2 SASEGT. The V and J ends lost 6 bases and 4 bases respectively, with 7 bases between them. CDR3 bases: TGTGCCAGCAGAGTAGGGTACGAGCAGTACTTC. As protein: CASRVGYEQYF.

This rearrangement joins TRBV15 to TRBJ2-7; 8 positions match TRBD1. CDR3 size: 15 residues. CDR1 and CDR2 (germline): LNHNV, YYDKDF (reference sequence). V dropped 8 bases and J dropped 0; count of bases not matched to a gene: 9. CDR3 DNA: TGTGCCACCTCCGGTGACCAGGGGGCCTCCTACGAGCAGTACTTC. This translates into CATSGDQGASYEQYF. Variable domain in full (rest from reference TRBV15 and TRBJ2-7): DAMVIQNPRYQVTQFGKPVTLSCSQTLNHNVMYWYQQKSSQAPKLLFHYYDKDFNNEADTPDNFQSRRPNTSFCFLDIRSPGLGDTAMYLCATSGDQGASYEQYFGPGTRLTVT.

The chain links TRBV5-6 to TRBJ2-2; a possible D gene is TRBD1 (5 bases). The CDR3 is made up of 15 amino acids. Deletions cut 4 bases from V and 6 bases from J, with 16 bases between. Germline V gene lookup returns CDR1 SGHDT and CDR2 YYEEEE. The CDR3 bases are TGTGCCAGCAGCCAGAACAGGCCCCCATCCGGGGAGCTGTTTTTT. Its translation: CASSQNRPPSGELFF.

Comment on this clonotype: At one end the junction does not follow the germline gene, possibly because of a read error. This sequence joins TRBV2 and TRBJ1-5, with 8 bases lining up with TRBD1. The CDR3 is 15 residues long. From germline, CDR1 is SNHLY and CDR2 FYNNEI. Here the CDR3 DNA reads TGTGCCAGCAATGAAGGACAGGGTAGGAATCAGCCCCAGCATTTT. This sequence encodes CASNEGQGRNQPQHF.

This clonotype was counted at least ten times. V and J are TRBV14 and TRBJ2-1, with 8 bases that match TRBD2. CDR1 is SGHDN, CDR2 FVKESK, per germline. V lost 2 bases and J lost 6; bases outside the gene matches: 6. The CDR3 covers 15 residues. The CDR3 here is CASSQSSGSANEQFF. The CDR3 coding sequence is TGTGCCAGCAGCCAATCCAGCGGGAGCGCCAATGAGCAGTTCTTC.

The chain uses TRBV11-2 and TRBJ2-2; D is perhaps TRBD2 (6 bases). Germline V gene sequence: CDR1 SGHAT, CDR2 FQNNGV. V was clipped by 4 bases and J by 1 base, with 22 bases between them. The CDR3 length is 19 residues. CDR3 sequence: CASSSRGDRRGGNTGELFF. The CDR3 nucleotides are TGTGCCAGCAGCTCACGCGGGGATCGACGGGGAGGGAACACCGGGGAGCTGTTTTTT.

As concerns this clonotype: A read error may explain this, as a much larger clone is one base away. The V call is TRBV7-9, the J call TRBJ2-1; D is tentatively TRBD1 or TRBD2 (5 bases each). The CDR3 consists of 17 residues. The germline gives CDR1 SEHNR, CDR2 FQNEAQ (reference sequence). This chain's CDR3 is CASRPLPRDLKSNEQLF. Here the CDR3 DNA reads TGTGCCAGCAGACCACTTCCCCGGGACCTAAAGTCCAATGAGCAGCTCTTC. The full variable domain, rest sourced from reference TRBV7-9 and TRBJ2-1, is DTGVSQNPRHKITKRGQNVTFRCDPISEHNRLYWYRQTLGQGPEFLTYFQNEAQLEKSRLLSDRFSAERPKGSFSTLEIQRTEQGDSAMYLCASRPLPRDLKSNEQLFGPGTRLTVL.

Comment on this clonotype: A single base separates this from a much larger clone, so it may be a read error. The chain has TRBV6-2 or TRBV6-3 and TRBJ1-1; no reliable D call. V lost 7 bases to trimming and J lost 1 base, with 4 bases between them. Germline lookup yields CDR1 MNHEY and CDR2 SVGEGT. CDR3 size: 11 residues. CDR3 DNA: TGTGCCAGCACCCAGAACACTGAAGCTTTCTTT. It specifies CASTQNTEAFF.